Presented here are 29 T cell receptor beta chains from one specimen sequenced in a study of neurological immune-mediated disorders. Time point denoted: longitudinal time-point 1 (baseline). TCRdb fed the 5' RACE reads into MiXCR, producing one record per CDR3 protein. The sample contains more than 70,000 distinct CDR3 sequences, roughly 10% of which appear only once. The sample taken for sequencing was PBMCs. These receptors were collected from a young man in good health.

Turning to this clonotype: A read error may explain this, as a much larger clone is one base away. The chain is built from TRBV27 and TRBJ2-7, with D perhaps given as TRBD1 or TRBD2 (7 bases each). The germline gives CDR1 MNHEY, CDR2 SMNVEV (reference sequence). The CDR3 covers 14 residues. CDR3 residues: CANSSHRGGGEQYF. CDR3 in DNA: TGTGCCAACAGTTCGCACAGGGGAGGGGGCGAGCAGTACTTC.

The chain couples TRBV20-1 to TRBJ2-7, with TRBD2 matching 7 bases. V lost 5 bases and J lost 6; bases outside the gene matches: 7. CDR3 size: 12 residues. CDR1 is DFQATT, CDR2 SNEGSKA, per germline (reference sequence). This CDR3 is CSAASGKLEQYF. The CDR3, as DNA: TGCAGTGCTGCGAGCGGGAAACTCGAGCAGTACTTC.

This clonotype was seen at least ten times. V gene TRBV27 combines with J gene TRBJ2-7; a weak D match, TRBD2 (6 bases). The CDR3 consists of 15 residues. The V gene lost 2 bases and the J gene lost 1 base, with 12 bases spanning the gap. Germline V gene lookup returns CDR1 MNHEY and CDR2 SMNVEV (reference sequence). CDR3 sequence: CASSLASVRSYEQYF. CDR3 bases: TGTGCCAGCAGTTTAGCTAGCGTAAGATCCTACGAGCAGTACTTC.

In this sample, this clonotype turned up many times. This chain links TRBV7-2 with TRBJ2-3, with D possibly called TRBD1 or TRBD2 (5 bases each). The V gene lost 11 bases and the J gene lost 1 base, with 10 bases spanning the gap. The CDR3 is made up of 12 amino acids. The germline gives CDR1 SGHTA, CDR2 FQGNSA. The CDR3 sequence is CTSGAGTDTQYF. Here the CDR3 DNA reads TGTACCTCCGGGGCAGGCACAGATACGCAGTATTTT.

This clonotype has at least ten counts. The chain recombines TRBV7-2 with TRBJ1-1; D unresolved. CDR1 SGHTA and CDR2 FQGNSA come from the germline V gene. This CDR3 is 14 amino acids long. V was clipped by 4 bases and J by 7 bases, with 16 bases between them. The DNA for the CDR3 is TGTGCCAGCAGCTCCTCGAGGGCGTCGGATGAAGCTTTCTTT. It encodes CASSSSRASDEAFF.

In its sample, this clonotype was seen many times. The chain's CDR3 is CATSISGGSYYEQYF. DNA of the CDR3: TGTGCCACCTCGATATCAGGCGGGAGCTACTACGAGCAGTACTTC. The V gene is TRBV12-3 or TRBV12-4, the J gene TRBJ2-7; 7 nucleotides match TRBD2. Germline trimming cut 10 bases from V and 3 bases from J; bases unmatched to any gene: 15. This CDR3 contains 15 residues.

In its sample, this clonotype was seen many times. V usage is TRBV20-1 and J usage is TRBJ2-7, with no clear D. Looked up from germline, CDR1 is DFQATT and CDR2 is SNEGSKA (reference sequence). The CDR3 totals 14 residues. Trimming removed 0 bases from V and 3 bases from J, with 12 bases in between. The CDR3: CSARDSLLYYEQYF. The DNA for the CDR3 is TGCAGTGCTAGAGACAGCCTCCTCTACTACGAGCAGTACTTC.

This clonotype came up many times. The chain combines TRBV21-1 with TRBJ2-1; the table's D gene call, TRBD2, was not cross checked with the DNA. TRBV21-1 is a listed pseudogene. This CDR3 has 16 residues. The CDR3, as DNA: TGTGCCAGCAGCAAAGTCAATTTCCCGGGGCTCAATGAGCAGTTCTTC. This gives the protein CASSKVNFPGLNEQFF.

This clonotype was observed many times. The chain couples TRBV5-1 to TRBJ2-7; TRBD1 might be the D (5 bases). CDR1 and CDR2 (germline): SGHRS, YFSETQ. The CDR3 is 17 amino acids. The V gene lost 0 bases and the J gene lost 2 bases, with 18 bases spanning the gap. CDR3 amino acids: CASSLDWTQGLPYEQYF. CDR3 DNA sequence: TGCGCCAGCAGCTTGGATTGGACACAAGGCCTCCCCTACGAGCAGTACTTC.

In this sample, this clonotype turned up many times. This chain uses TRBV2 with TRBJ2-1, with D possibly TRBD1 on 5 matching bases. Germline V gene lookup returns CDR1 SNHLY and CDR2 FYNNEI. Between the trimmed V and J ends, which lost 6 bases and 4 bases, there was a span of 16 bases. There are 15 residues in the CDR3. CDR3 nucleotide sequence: TGTGCCAGCAGATATCTAGTGGGGCTATACAATGAGCAGTTCTTC. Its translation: CASRYLVGLYNEQFF.

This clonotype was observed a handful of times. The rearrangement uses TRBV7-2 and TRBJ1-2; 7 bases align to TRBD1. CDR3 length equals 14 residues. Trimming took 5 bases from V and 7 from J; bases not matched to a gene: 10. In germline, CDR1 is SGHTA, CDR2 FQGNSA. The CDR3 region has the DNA TGTGCCAGCAGCCACCCGGACAGGAGTAGTGGCTACACCTTC. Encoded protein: CASSHPDRSSGYTF.

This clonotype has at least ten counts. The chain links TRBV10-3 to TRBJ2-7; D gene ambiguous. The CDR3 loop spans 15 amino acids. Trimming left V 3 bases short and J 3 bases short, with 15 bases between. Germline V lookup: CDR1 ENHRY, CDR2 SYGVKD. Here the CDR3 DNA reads TGTGCCATCAGTGACCAGAATAGTGGGCTCTACGAGCAGTACTTC. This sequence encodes CAISDQNSGLYEQYF.

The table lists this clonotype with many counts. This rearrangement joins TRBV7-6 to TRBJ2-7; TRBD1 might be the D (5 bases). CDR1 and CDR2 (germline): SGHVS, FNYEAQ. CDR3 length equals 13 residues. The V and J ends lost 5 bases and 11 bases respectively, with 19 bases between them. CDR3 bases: TGTGCCAGCAGCCCACCGGACATCGAGAGCAAGTACTTC. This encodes CASSPPDIESKYF.

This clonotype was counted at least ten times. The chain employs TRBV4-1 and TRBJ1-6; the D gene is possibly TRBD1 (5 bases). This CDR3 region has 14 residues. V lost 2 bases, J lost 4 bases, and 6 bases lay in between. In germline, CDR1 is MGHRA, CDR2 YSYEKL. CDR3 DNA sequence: TGCGCCAGCAGCCAATGGGGGTATAATTCACCCCTCCACTTT. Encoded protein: CASSQWGYNSPLHF.

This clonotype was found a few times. CDR3 coding DNA: TGTGCCAGCAGCCCTAGGACGGTGACCGGGGAGCTGTTTTTT. Protein: CASSPRTVTGELFF. This chain links TRBV7-3 with TRBJ2-2; D remains ambiguous. Trimming shortened V by 5 bases and J by 5 bases, and 12 bases separated the two germline ends. The CDR3 is made up of 14 amino acids. Germline-derived CDR1 and CDR2 are SGHTA and FQGTGA.

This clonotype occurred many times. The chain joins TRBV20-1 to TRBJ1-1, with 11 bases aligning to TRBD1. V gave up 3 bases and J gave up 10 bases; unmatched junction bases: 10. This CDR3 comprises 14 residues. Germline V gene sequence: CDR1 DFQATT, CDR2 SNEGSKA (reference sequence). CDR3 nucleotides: TGCAGTGCTAGGGACCGGGACAGGGGGTTTCGAGCTTTCTTT. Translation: CSARDRDRGFRAFF.

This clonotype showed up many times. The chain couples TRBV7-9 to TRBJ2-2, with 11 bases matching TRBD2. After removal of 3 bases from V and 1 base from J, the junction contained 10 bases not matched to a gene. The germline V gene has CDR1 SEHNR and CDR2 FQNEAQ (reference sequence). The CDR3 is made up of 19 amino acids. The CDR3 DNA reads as TGTGCCAGCAGCTTCCCGACTAGCGGGAACAATATGAACACCGGGGAGCTGTTTTTT. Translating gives CASSFPTSGNNMNTGELFF.

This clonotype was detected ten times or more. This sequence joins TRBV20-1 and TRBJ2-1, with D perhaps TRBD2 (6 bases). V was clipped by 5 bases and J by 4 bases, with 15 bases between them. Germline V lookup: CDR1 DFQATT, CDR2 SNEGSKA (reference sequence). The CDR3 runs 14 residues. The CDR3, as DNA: TGCAGTGCTCTAGCCGGGAGTCAGTACAATGAGCAGTTCTTC. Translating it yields CSALAGSQYNEQFF.

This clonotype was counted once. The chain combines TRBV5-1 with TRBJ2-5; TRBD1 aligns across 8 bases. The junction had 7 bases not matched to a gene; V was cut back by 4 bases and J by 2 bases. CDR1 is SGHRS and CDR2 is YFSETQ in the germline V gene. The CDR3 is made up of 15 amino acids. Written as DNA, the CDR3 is TGCGCCAGCAGCCCTTTTACAGGGGGACAAGAGACCCAGTACTTC. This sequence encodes CASSPFTGGQETQYF. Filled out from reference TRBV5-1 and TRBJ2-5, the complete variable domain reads KAGVTQTPRYLIKTRGQQVTLSCSPISGHRSVSWYQQTPGQGLQFLFEYFSETQRNKGNFPGRFSGRQFSNSRSEMNVSTLELGDSALYLCASSPFTGGQETQYFGPGTRLLVL.

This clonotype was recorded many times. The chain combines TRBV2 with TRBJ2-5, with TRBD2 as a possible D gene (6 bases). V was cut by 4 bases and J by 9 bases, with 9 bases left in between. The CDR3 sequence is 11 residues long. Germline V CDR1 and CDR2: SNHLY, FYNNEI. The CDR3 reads CASSGDFPQYF. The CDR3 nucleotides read TGTGCCAGCAGTGGGGACTTTCCCCAGTACTTC.

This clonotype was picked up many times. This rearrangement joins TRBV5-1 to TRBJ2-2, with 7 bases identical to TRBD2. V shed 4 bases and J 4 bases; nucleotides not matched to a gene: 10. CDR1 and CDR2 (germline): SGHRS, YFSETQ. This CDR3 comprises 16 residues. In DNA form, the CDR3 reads TGCGCCAGCAGCCTCACAGCGGGATCGTCCACCGGGGAGCTGTTTTTT. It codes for CASSLTAGSSTGELFF.

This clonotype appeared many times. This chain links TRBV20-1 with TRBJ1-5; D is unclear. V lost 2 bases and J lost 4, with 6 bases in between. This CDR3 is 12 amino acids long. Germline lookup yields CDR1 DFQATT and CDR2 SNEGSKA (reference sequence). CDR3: CSARPSNQPQHF. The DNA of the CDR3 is TGCAGTGCTAGACCCTCTAATCAGCCCCAGCATTTT.

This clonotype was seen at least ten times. The CDR3 DNA reads TGCGCCAGCAGGAATGGCTTGAACACTGAAGCTTTCTTT. Its protein product is CASRNGLNTEAFF. The chain uses TRBV5-1 and TRBJ1-1; D not certain. Germline V gives CDR1 SGHRS, CDR2 YFSETQ. V lost 5 bases and J 0 bases, leaving 8 bases between the germline ends. CDR3 length: 13 amino acids.

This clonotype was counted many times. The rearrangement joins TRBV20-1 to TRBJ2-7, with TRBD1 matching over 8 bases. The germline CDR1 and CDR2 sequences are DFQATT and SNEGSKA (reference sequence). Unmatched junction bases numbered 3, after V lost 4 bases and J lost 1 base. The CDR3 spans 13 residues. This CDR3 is CSATWTGSYEQYF. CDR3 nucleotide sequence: TGCAGTGCTACCTGGACAGGGTCCTACGAGCAGTACTTC.

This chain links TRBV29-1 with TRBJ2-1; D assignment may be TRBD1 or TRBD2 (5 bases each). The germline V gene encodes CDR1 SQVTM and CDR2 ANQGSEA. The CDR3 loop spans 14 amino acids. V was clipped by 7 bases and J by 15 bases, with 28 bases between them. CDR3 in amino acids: CSASPSGTTIGLFF. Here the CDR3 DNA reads TGCAGCGCATCCCCCTCCGGGACCACCATTGGGCTGTTCTTC.

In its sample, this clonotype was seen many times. The CDR3 sequence is CASSPGTEEPQHF. The CDR3 bases are TGCGCCAGCAGCCCGGGTACTGAGGAGCCCCAGCATTTT. The chain is built from TRBV5-1 and TRBJ1-5; D is unclear. CDR1 is SGHRS, CDR2 YFSETQ, per germline. The CDR3 is 13 amino acids. Deletions cut 4 bases from V and 8 bases from J, with 13 bases between. Filled out from reference TRBV5-1 and TRBJ1-5, the complete variable domain reads KAGVTQTPRYLIKTRGQQVTLSCSPISGHRSVSWYQQTPGQGLQFLFEYFSETQRNKGNFPGRFSGRQFSNSRSEMNVSTLELGDSALYLCASSPGTEEPQHFGDGTRLSIL.

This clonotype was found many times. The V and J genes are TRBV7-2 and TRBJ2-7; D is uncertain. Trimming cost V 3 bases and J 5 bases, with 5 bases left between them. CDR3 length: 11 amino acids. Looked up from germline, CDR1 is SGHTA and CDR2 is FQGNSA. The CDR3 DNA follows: TGTGCCAGCAGCTTCTTCGACGAGCAGTACTTC. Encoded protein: CASSFFDEQYF.

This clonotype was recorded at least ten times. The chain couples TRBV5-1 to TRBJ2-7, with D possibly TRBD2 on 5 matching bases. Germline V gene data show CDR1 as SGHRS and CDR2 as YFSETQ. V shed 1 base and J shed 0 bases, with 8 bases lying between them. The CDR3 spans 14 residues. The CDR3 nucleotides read TGCGCCAGCAGCTTGCCGGGGAACTCCTACGAGCAGTACTTC. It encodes CASSLPGNSYEQYF.

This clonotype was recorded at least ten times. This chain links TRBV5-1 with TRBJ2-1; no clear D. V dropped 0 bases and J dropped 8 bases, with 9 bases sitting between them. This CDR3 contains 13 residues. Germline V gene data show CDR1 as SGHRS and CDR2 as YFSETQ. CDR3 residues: CASSLGSAHEQFF. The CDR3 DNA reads TGCGCCAGCAGCTTGGGGAGCGCCCATGAGCAGTTCTTC. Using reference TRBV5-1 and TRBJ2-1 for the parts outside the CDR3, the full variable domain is KAGVTQTPRYLIKTRGQQVTLSCSPISGHRSVSWYQQTPGQGLQFLFEYFSETQRNKGNFPGRFSGRQFSNSRSEMNVSTLELGDSALYLCASSLGSAHEQFFGPGTRLTVL.